The present TCR beta chain was sequenced within a study of T-cell memory formation after mild COVID-19. This CDR3 region has 14 residues. V lost 5 bases and J 2 bases, leaving 9 bases between the germline ends. Germline assignment: CDR1 KGHDR and CDR2 SFDVKD. Using constant-segment primers, 5'RACE produced TCR alpha and TCR beta cDNA libraries carrying sample barcodes and UMIs. TCRdb re-called the 5' RACE reads through MiXCR, storing one row per CDR3 protein. The table records just under 550,000 distinct CDR3 sequences, about a fifth of them present only once. The clonotype comes from an adult woman who had mild COVID-19 (a few samples of this study predate the infection). Cell type and time point are not known. The sample comprised PBMCs or a T cell subset sorted from them (not recorded which). The J gene is TRBJ2-1, the V gene TRBV24-1; D uncertain. The CDR3 coding sequence is TGTGCCACCAGTGCGAGGCTCGCCTACAATGAGCAGTTCTTC. This codes for CATSARLAYNEQFF.